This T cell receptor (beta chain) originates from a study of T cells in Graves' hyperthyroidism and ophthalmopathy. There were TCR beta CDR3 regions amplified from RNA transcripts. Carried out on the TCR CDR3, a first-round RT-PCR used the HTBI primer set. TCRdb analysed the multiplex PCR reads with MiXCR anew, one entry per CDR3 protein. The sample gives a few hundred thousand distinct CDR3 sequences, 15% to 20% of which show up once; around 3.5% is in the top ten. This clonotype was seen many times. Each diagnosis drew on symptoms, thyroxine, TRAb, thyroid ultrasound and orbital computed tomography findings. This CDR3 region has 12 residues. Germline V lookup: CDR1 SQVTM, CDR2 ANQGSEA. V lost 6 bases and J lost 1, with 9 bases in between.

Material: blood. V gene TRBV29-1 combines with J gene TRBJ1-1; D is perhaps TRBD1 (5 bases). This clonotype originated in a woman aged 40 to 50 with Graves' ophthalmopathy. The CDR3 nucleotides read TGCAGCGTGCTACAGGAGAACACTGAAGCTTTCTTT. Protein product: CSVLQENTEAFF. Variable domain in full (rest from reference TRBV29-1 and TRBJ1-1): SAVISQKPSRDICQRGTSLTIQCQVDSQVTMMFWYRQQPGQSLTLIATANQGSEATYESGFVIDKFPISRPNLTFSTLTVSNMSPEDSSIYLCSVLQENTEAFFGQGTRLTVV.